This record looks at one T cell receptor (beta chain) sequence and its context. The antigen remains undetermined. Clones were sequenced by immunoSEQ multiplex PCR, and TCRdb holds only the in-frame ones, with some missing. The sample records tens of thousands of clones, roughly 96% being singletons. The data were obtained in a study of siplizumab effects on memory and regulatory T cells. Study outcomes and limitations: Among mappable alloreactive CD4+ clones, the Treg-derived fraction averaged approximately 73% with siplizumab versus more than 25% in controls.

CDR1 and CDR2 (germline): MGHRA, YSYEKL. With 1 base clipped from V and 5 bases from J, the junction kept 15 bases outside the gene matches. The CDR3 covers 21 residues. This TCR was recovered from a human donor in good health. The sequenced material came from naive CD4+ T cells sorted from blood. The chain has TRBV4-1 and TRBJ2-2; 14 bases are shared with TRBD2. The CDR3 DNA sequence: TGCGCCAGCAGCCAAGGCAGACTAGCGGGGGGGCCGTGGGGAGGGACCGGGGAGCTGTTTTTT. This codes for CASSQGRLAGGPWGGTGELFF.